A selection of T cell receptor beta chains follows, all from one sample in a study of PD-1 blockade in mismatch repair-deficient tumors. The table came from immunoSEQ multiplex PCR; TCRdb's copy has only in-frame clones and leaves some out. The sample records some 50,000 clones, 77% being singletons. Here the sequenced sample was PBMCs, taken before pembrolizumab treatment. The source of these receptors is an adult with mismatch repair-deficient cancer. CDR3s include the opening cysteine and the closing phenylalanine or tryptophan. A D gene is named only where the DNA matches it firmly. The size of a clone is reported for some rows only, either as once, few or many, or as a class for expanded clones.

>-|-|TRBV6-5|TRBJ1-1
CASSFFPLNTEAFF
TGTGCCAGCAGCTTCTTTCCCCTCAACACTGAAGCTTTCTTT
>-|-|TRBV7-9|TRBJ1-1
CASSFEGWTEAFF
TGTGCCAGCAGCTTCGAGGGATGGACTGAAGCTTTCTTT
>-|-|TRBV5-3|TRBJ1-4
CARSLEGLRLPTNEKLFF
TGTGCCAGAAGCTTGGAAGGGCTCCGATTACCAACTAATGAAAAACTGTTTTTT
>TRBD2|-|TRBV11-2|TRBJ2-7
CASSLSGLVEEQYF
TGTGCCAGCAGCCTCTCGGGACTAGTTGAAGAGCAGTACTTC
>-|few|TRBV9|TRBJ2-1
CASSLRTPLAPNEQFF
TGTGCCAGCAGCCTCCGGACTCCCCTCGCCCCAAATGAGCAGTTCTTC
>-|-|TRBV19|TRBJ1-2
CASSMYSGTAFGYTF
TGTGCCAGTAGTATGTACTCCGGGACGGCGTTTGGCTACACCTTC
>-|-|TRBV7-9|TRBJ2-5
CASSLPIGQETQYF
TGTGCCAGCAGCTTACCGATCGGCCAAGAGACCCAGTACTTC
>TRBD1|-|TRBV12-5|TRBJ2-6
CASGLVRQGATGANVLTF
TGTGCTAGTGGTTTGGTACGGCAGGGGGCTACAGGGGCCAACGTCCTGACTTTC
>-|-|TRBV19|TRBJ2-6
CASNEGTGANVLTF
TGTGCCAGTAATGAGGGAACTGGGGCCAACGTCCTGACTTTC
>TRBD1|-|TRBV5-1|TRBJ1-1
CASSLPGQGVNTEAFF
TGCGCCAGCAGCCTCCCGGGACAGGGAGTGAACACTGAAGCTTTCTTT
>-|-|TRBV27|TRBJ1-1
CASSNQMGAFF
TGTGCCAGCAGTAATCAGATGGGAGCTTTCTTT
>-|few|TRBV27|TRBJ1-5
CASTAVGSSQPQHF
TGTGCCAGCACGGCGGTAGGGAGTAGCCAGCCCCAGCATTTT
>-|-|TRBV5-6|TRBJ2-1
CASSFLRDNEQFF
TGTGCCAGCAGCTTTTTGCGGGACAATGAGCAGTTCTTC
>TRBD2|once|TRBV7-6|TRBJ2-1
CASSLAGGGEQFF
TGTGCCAGCAGCTTAGCGGGCGGGGGTGAGCAGTTCTTC
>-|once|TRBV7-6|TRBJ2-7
CASSSSYYEQYF
TGTGCCAGCAGCTCTTCATACTACGAGCAGTACTTC
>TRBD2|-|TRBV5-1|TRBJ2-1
CASSLELAGPYNEQFF
TGCGCCAGCAGCTTAGAACTAGCGGGGCCCTACAATGAGCAGTTCTTC
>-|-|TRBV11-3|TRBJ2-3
CASASYASTDTQYF
TGTGCCAGCGCGTCCTATGCTAGCACAGATACGCAGTATTTT
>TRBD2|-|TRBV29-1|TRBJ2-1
CSEREGLNEQFF
TGCAGCGAGCGGGAGGGCCTCAATGAGCAGTTCTTC
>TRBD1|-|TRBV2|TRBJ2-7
CASSLQGTGAYEQYF
TGTGCCAGCAGTTTGCAGGGGACAGGGGCCTACGAGCAGTACTTC